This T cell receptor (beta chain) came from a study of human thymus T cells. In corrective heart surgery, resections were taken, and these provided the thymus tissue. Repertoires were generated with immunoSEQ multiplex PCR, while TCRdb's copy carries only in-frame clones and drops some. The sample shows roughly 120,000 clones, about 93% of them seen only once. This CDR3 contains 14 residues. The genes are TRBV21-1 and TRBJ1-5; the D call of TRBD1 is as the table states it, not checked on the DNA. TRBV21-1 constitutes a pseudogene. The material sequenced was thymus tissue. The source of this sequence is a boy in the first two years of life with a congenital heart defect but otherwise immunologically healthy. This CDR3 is CASNTETLDQPQHF. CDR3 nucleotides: TGTGCCAGCAACACAGAGACCCTTGATCAGCCCCAGCATTTT.